The entry below gives a single T cell receptor (beta chain) sequence along with its context. This sample was included in a study of blood T cell repertoires in COVID-19. The wider study: Spain, Italy and the United States supplied samples that represented acute and convalescent COVID-19.

Participants' own reports of clinical history determined their cohort assignment. Libraries were prepared by immunoSEQ multiplex PCR; TCRdb keeps only in-frame clonotypes and omits some of them. This table holds about 400,000 clones, 88% found once. The CDR3 is 18 amino acids. The ends lost 0 bases at V and 7 bases at J; junction bases unmatched: 18. Per the germline V gene, CDR1 is SGHKS and CDR2 is YYEKEE (reference sequence). The rearrangement uses TRBV5-5 and TRBJ2-5; 7 nucleotides line up with TRBD2. This sequence was found in a woman between 35 and 50 years old with acute COVID-19. The source material was PBMCs or T cells enriched from blood (not recorded which). CDR3 protein: CASSLAGSGGSDMRTQYF. The DNA of the CDR3 is TGTGCCAGCAGCTTGGCGGGATCCGGGGGGTCCGATATGCGGACCCAGTACTTC.